The 3 T cell receptor beta chains listed next were all sequenced from one sample in a study of blood T cell repertoires in COVID-19. Data came from immunoSEQ multiplex PCR; TCRdb stores just in-frame clones and leaves some out. The sample consists of roughly 190,000 clones, 80% to 90% of them appearing once. Material: peripheral blood. All receptors come from a woman aged 35 to 49 with COVID-19, enrolled during active disease.

The chain has TRBV24-1 and TRBJ2-5; 7 positions match TRBD1. With 3 bases clipped from V and 5 bases from J, the junction kept 5 bases outside the gene matches. CDR1 is KGHDR and CDR2 is SFDVKD in the germline V gene. CDR3 length: 14 amino acids. CDR3 nucleotide sequence: TGTGCCACCAGTGATCCGACAGGGTTCGAGACCCAGTACTTC. This sequence encodes CATSDPTGFETQYF.

The chain links TRBV30 to TRBJ1-5; D unresolved. Trimming cost V 2 bases and J 4 bases, with 12 bases left between them. The CDR3 runs 14 residues. In germline, CDR1 is GTSNPN, CDR2 SVGIG (reference sequence). The CDR3: CAWSLRSRNQPQHF. Here the CDR3 DNA reads TGTGCCTGGAGTTTGCGGAGCCGTAATCAGCCCCAGCATTTT. Full variable domain (remainder filled in from reference TRBV30 and TRBJ1-5): SQTIHQWPATLVQPVGSPLSLECTVEGTSNPNLYWYRQAAGRGLQLLFYSVGIGQISSEVPQNLSASRPQDRQFILSSKKLLLSDSGFYLCAWSLRSRNQPQHFGDGTRLSIL.

This clone was recorded a few times. The chain recombines TRBV7-9 with TRBJ1-2; 7 bases fit TRBD1. Per germline, CDR1 SEHNR and CDR2 FQNEAQ (reference sequence). V was clipped by 4 bases and J by 4 bases; unmatched bases: 9. This CDR3 has 15 amino acids. The CDR3 region has the DNA TGTGCCAGCAGCTCTCCGGGACAGTCCTTCTATGGCTACACCTTC. This sequence encodes CASSSPGQSFYGYTF.